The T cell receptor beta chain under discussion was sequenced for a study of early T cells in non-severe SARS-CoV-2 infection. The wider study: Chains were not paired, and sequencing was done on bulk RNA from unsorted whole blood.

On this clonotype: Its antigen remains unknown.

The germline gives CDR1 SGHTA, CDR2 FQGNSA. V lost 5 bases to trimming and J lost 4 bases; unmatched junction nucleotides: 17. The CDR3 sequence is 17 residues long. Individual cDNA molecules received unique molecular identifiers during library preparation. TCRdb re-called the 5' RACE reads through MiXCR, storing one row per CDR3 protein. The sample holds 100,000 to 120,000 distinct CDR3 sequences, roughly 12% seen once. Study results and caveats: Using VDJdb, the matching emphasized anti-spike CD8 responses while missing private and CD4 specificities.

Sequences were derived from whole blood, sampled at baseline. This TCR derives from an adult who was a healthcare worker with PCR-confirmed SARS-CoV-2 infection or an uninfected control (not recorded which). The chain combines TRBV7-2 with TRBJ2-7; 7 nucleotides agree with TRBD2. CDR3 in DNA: TGTGCCAGCAGCGGCATCTCGGGACCCCCGGGGGGTTACGAGCAGTACTTC. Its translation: CASSGISGPPGGYEQYF.